Listed below are T cell receptor beta chains from one sample, sequenced in a study of blood T cell repertoires in COVID-19. Here immunoSEQ multiplex PCR was the method, and the copy in TCRdb shows in-frame clones only, minus some. The table has about 200,000 clones, about 87% seen once. Sequenced sample: peripheral blood. The receptors originated from a man between 60 and 75 years old who had recovered from COVID-19. Each CDR3 is given with its conserved first and last residue. A D gene is named only where the DNA matches it firmly. Clone size, where shown, is once, few, many, or a class for clones that have expanded.

13	TRBV28	TRBJ2-7	-	-	TGTGCCAGCAGTCCTGGACTAACCCACGAGCAGTACTTC	CASSPGLTHEQYF
15	TRBV5-4	TRBJ2-1	-	TRBD1	TGTGCCAGCAGCTTCCGCCAGGGGGAAGGCAATGAGCAGTTCTTC	CASSFRQGEGNEQFF
15	TRBV7-2	TRBJ2-5	-	-	TGTGCCAGCAGCTACGCCGGGACGCGGGGAGAGACCCAGTACTTC	CASSYAGTRGETQYF
16	TRBV7-3	TRBJ2-5	-	-	TGTGCCAGCAGCTTAATCCCACAGGGCCGTGGGGAGACCCAGTACTTC	CASSLIPQGRGETQYF
14	TRBV9	TRBJ2-1	-	-	TGTGCCAGCAGCGTATTGGCCTCCAAAAATGAGCAGTTCTTC	CASSVLASKNEQFF
14	TRBV6-5	TRBJ2-2	-	-	TGTGCCAGCTTTGGGACCCAGGGAGGTATGGAGCTGTTTTTT	CASFGTQGGMELFF
14	TRBV30	TRBJ1-6	-	-	TGTGCCTGGAGTGTAGCGGCGAATAATTCACCCCTCCACTTT	CAWSVAANNSPLHF
12	TRBV13	TRBJ1-1	few	-	TGTGCCAGCAGCTTACAGGGCACTGAAGCTTTCTTT	CASSLQGTEAFF
12	TRBV28	TRBJ1-2	-	-	TGTGCCAGCAGTTTGGGGGCATATGGCTACACCTTC	CASSLGAYGYTF
18	TRBV7-2	TRBJ2-5	few	TRBD1	TGTGCCAGCAGCCCCGGCTCCACGGCAGGGGGAATTGGAGAGACCCAGTACTTC	CASSPGSTAGGIGETQYF
14	TRBV7-2	TRBJ2-3	-	-	TGTGCCAGCAGCCCACGGACTCGGACAGATACGCAGTATTTT	CASSPRTRTDTQYF
12	TRBV10-3	TRBJ2-7	-	-	TGTGCCATCAGTGAGACAGGGCGGGAGCAGTACTTC	CAISETGREQYF
12	TRBV28	TRBJ1-5	-	-	TGTGCCAGCAGTTTACTCTTCGAGCCCCAGCATTTT	CASSLLFEPQHF
15	TRBV30	TRBJ2-3	-	TRBD2	TGTGCCTGGAGTGTTGGGGCGGGAGGCGCAGATACGCAGTATTTT	CAWSVGAGGADTQYF
14	TRBV28	TRBJ2-7	-	TRBD2	TGTGCCAGCAGTTTAGCTAGCGGGAGATCTTCGCAGTACTTC	CASSLASGRSSQYF
12	TRBV28	TRBJ2-1	-	-	TGTGCCAGCAGGACAAACTACAATGAGCAGTTCTTC	CASRTNYNEQFF
16	TRBV7-2	TRBJ2-1	-	TRBD2	TGTGCCAGCAGCTTCCTAGCGGGAGAGGGCAACAATGAGCAGTTCTTC	CASSFLAGEGNNEQFF
14	TRBV7-2	TRBJ2-7	-	TRBD2	TGTGCCAGCAGCCGGGGGAGCGGGGGGTACGAGCAGTACTTC	CASSRGSGGYEQYF
13	TRBV5-1	TRBJ2-7	once	TRBD1	TGCGCCAGCAGCTTTGGACAGGGGGACGAGCAGTACTTC	CASSFGQGDEQYF
14	TRBV2	TRBJ2-7	-	-	TGTGCCAGCAGCCGGACACTTAGCTCCTACGAGCAGTACTTC	CASSRTLSSYEQYF
14	TRBV19	TRBJ1-3	-	-	TGTGCCAGTAGTATCGACTTCTCTGGAAACACCATATATTTT	CASSIDFSGNTIYF
15	TRBV6-6	TRBJ1-5	-	TRBD1	TGTGCCAGCAGTTGGGGGGACAGGGGCAATCAGCCCCAGCATTTT	CASSWGDRGNQPQHF
12	TRBV2	TRBJ2-4	-	-	TGTGCCAGCAGTGAGGCTAGTATCATTCAGTACTTC	CASSEASIIQYF
14	TRBV5-6	TRBJ2-4	-	-	TGTGCCAGCAGCCTTGGGGCAGGGATAGACATTCAGTACTTC	CASSLGAGIDIQYF
18	TRBV7-9	TRBJ2-2	-	TRBD2	TGTGCCAGCAGCTCATTACTAGCGGGAGTAGACAACACCGGGGAGCTGTTTTTT	CASSSLLAGVDNTGELFF
15	TRBV6-5	TRBJ1-6	-	TRBD1	TGTGCCAGCAGTTCGAGCAGGGGGCCTTATTCACCCCTCCACTTT	CASSSSRGPYSPLHF
14	TRBV2	TRBJ1-5	-	-	TGTGCCAGCAGAAGACAGTATAGCAATCAGCCCCAGCATTTT	CASRRQYSNQPQHF
14	TRBV10-3	TRBJ2-5	-	TRBD1	TGTGCCATCAGACCCGGGACAGAAGGAGAGACCCAGTACTTC	CAIRPGTEGETQYF
18	TRBV7-2	TRBJ2-3	-	TRBD2	TGTGCCAGCAGCTTATGGGTCGGGGGGGCCCGTAGCACAGATACGCAGTATTTT	CASSLWVGGARSTDTQYF
15	TRBV5-6	TRBJ1-3	-	-	TGTGCCAGCATTCCTCAATGGGCGGGGCGAAACACCATATATTTT	CASIPQWAGRNTIYF
15	TRBV30	TRBJ1-3	few	-	TGTGCCTGGAGGGTAAGCGGCTACTCTGGAAACACCATATATTTT	CAWRVSGYSGNTIYF
14	TRBV24-1	TRBJ2-3	-	TRBD1	TGTGCCACCTCCGGACAGGGGAGCACAGATACGCAGTATTTT	CATSGQGSTDTQYF
16	TRBV6-4	TRBJ2-7	-	TRBD2	TGTGCCAGCCCCCGGACTAGCGGGAGTTCATTCTACGAGCAGTACTTC	CASPRTSGSSFYEQYF
14	TRBV5-4	TRBJ2-3	-	-	TGTGCCAGCGGGGCGACCCTTAGCACAGATACGCAGTATTTT	CASGATLSTDTQYF
13	TRBV15	TRBJ2-7	-	-	TGTGCCACCAGCAGGTCAGGATCCTACGAGCAGTACTTC	CATSRSGSYEQYF
13	TRBV7-9	TRBJ2-1	-	-	TGTGCCAGCAGCTTCTCAGGATACAATGAGCAGTTCTTC	CASSFSGYNEQFF
15	TRBV6-5	TRBJ2-5	-	-	TGTGCCAGCAGTCCCTGGGGAAGCGGTGAAGAGACCCAGTACTTC	CASSPWGSGEETQYF
14	TRBV27	TRBJ1-6	-	TRBD1	TGTGCCAGCAGTCTCAGGGGGGTGAATTCACCCCTCCACTTT	CASSLRGVNSPLHF
16	TRBV9	TRBJ1-5	-	TRBD1	TGTGCCAGCAGCCCTCACCAGGGGCAGGGGGAACAGCCCCAGCATTTT	CASSPHQGQGEQPQHF
12	TRBV3-1/TRBV3-2	TRBJ2-5	-	-	TGTGCCAGCAGCCATCTCCAAGAGACCCAGTACTTC	CASSHLQETQYF
11	TRBV29-1	TRBJ2-3	-	-	TGCAGCGGTACTTCCGCAGATACGCAGTATTTT	CSGTSADTQYF
15	TRBV19	TRBJ1-1	-	-	TGTGCCAGTAGTATCGGAGCAACAGGGAACACTGAAGCTTTCTTT	CASSIGATGNTEAFF
16	TRBV24-1	TRBJ2-3	once	TRBD1	TGTGCCACCAGTGATTCCGGACAGGGTTCAACAGATACGCAGTATTTT	CATSDSGQGSTDTQYF
15	TRBV4-3	TRBJ1-6	-	-	TGCGCCAGCAGCCAACAGTCTGCGAGGTCTTCACCCCTCCACTTT	CASSQQSARSSPLHF
14	TRBV28	TRBJ1-6	once	-	TGTGCCAGCACCCTACGCAGGGGATTTTCACCCCTCCACTTT	CASTLRRGFSPLHF
14	TRBV7-2	TRBJ1-2	-	TRBD1	TGTGCCAGCAGCTTAGGGGACAGAAACTATGGCTACACCTTC	CASSLGDRNYGYTF
16	TRBV27	TRBJ2-7	-	-	TGTGCCAGCTCCTCAGGGCGCCAGGGGAAGGGCTACGAGCAGTACTTC	CASSSGRQGKGYEQYF
14	TRBV27	TRBJ1-5	-	-	TGTGCCAGCGATCTTGACAGTCCCGATCAGCCCCAGCATTTT	CASDLDSPDQPQHF
13	TRBV6-5	TRBJ1-5	-	-	TGTGCCAGCAGTTATAGGGGAAATCAGCCCCAGCATTTT	CASSYRGNQPQHF
16	TRBV4-1	TRBJ1-1	-	TRBD1	TGCGCCAGCAGCCCTGTCGGGACAGGGGCGAACACTGAAGCTTTCTTT	CASSPVGTGANTEAFF
16	TRBV11-3	TRBJ2-2	-	-	TGTGCCAGCAGCTTAATGACCCTGGGGAGAACCGGGGAGCTGTTTTTT	CASSLMTLGRTGELFF
14	TRBV11-3	TRBJ2-3	-	-	TGTGCCAGCAGCGCTGGGGCCCCTTCAGATACGCAGTATTTT	CASSAGAPSDTQYF
15	TRBV7-8	TRBJ2-1	-	-	TGTGCCAGCAGCGGCCCCCGGGGCTCCTACAATGAGCAGTTCTTC	CASSGPRGSYNEQFF
15	TRBV7-3	TRBJ1-3	few	-	TGTGCCAGCAGCAGGGGCAGTCAGGCTGGAAACACCATATATTTT	CASSRGSQAGNTIYF
16	TRBV9	TRBJ2-2	-	-	TGTGCCAGCAGCGTAGAACGAACTAGACCCCCCGGGGAGCTGTTTTTT	CASSVERTRPPGELFF
15	TRBV15	TRBJ2-5	-	-	TGTGCCACCAGCATTGACAGAGCACAACAAGAGACCCAGTACTTC	CATSIDRAQQETQYF
15	TRBV19	TRBJ1-5	-	TRBD1	TGTGCCAGTAACCTGGACAGGGGAAGCAATCAGCCCCAGCATTTT	CASNLDRGSNQPQHF
15	TRBV9	TRBJ1-1	once	-	TGTGCCAGCACCTCAACCCCTTCCGGGGACACTGAAGCTTTCTTT	CASTSTPSGDTEAFF